What follows are 9 T cell receptor beta chains derived from one specimen sequenced in a study of blood T cell repertoires in COVID-19. TCRdb's table, derived via immunoSEQ multiplex PCR, lists solely in-frame clones and lacks some. The profile shows 250,000 or so clones, roughly 86% of them singletons. The specimen was PBMCs or T cells enriched from blood (not recorded which). These receptors all come from a woman aged 18-29 years who had recovered from COVID-19.

The gene calls are TRBV6-2 or TRBV6-3 and TRBJ2-1, with TRBD2 identical over 9 bases. V shed 2 bases, J shed 6 bases, and the junction held 11 bases outside the gene matches. The V gene's germline CDR1 is MNHEY and CDR2 SVGEGT. The CDR3 extends over 17 amino acids. CDR3 amino acids: CASSYLLAGVGRNEQFF. The CDR3 DNA sequence: TGTGCCAGCAGTTACCTATTAGCGGGAGTGGGGCGCAATGAGCAGTTCTTC.

In its sample, this clone was seen a few times. V and J are TRBV3-1 (or the pseudogene TRBV3-2) and TRBJ1-3; D remains ambiguous. V was trimmed by 1 base and J by 4 bases, leaving 8 bases between them. The CDR3 spans 14 residues. Looked up from germline, CDR1 is LGHDT and CDR2 is YNNKEL (reference sequence). This CDR3 reads CASSQGANGNTIYF. The CDR3 bases are TGTGCCAGCAGCCAAGGGGCCAACGGAAACACCATATATTTT.

The CDR3 is CAISESGALGEKLFF. The CDR3 DNA reads TGTGCCATCAGTGAGTCGGGGGCCCTGGGTGAAAAACTGTTTTTT. The V call is TRBV10-3, the J call TRBJ1-4; a weak D match, TRBD1 (6 bases). V lost 0 bases, J lost 7 bases, and 12 bases lay in between. Germline V lookup: CDR1 ENHRY, CDR2 SYGVKD. The CDR3 totals 15 residues.

A note on this clone: Other DNA sequences within the sample encode an identical CDR3. This chain joins TRBV28 and TRBJ2-1, with a tentative D call TRBD1 (5 bases). The CDR3 is 14 residues long. Deletions cut 3 bases from V and 3 bases from J, with 9 bases between. CDR1 is MDHEN and CDR2 is SYDVKM in the germline V gene. The CDR3 region has the DNA TGTGCCAGCAGTTTTTCCGGACACTACAATGAGCAGTTCTTC. Its protein is CASSFSGHYNEQFF.

The chain employs TRBV4-1 and TRBJ1-3, with D tentatively TRBD1 (5 bases). Between the trimmed V and J ends, which lost 3 bases and 0 bases, there was a span of 15 bases. The V gene's germline CDR1 is MGHRA and CDR2 YSYEKL. This CDR3 has 17 amino acids. This CDR3 reads CASSQSLYRSSGNTIYF. The CDR3 nucleotides are TGCGCCAGCAGCCAGAGTCTATACAGGAGCTCTGGAAACACCATATATTTT.

The rearrangement joins TRBV19 to TRBJ1-1; 7 nucleotides match TRBD1. After removal of 5 bases from V and 3 bases from J, the junction contained 3 bases not matched to a gene. Germline CDR1 and CDR2: LNHDA and SQIVND (reference sequence). The CDR3 spans 13 residues. The CDR3: CASSRQGDTEAFF. The CDR3, as DNA: TGTGCCAGTAGTCGACAGGGAGACACTGAAGCTTTCTTT.

On this clone: Other DNA sequences from this sample encode an identical CDR3 as well. The chain uses TRBV4-2 and TRBJ2-3; perhaps TRBD2 as D (6 bases). In germline, CDR1 is LGHNA, CDR2 YNFKEQ. V was trimmed by 1 base and J by 4 bases, leaving 12 bases between them. This CDR3 is 15 amino acids long. The CDR3 spells CASSQGREFADTQYF. For the CDR3, the DNA is TGTGCCAGCAGCCAAGGGCGGGAATTCGCAGATACGCAGTATTTT.

The gene calls are TRBV6-5 and TRBJ2-1; the match to TRBD1 covers 7 bases. Germline CDR1 is MNHEY and CDR2 is SVGAGI. CDR3 size: 15 residues. The trim removed 7 bases at V and 1 base at J, leaving 7 bases unmatched. CDR3 protein: CASKRQGLSYNEQFF. CDR3 bases: TGTGCCAGCAAGCGACAGGGTTTGTCCTACAATGAGCAGTTCTTC.

V usage is TRBV27 and J usage is TRBJ1-2, with D possibly TRBD1 on 6 matching bases. The CDR3 covers 14 residues. Trimming cost V 5 bases and J 8 bases, with 18 bases left between them. Looked up from germline, CDR1 is MNHEY and CDR2 is SMNVEV (reference sequence). The CDR3 region has the DNA TGTGCCAGCAGTCTTAACAGGGCCGCCGGGGGCTACACCTTC. This codes for CASSLNRAAGGYTF.